This TCR beta chain was recorded in a study of siplizumab effects on memory and regulatory T cells. On this clone itself: Its target is not known.

The method was immunoSEQ multiplex PCR; TCRdb's version includes in-frame clones alone and lacks a portion of them. The sample lists approximately 70,000 clones; 75% to 95% were seen once. Between the trimmed V and J ends, which lost 1 base and 2 bases, there was a span of 7 bases. Germline V CDR1 and CDR2: SGHRS, YFSETQ. This CDR3 spans 13 amino acids. Overall study results and limits: Proliferating Tregs' suppressive function in siplizumab cultures went unconfirmed. Memory T cells appeared less diverse than naive cells, which seemed to contribute substantially to alloresponse.

The chain combines TRBV5-1 with TRBJ2-7; perhaps TRBD1 as D (5 bases). The source of this sequence is a human donor in good health. Sample: CD8+ T cells sorted from blood. The CDR3 loop reads CASSLTGTYEQYF. The CDR3 DNA sequence: TGCGCCAGCAGCTTGACAGGAACCTACGAGCAGTACTTC.